This TCR beta chain was identified in a study of regulatory T cells in long-lasting Graves disease. This clonotype was seen at least ten times. Its antigen is still unknown. Time point denoted: persistent/refractory GD, antithyroid drugs over 5 years with positive TRAb. PBMC RNA served as the TCR library source. Study-wide results and limits: It was in persistent disease that TRBV28, TRBJ1-2 and TRBJ2-5 were favored. Persistent Graves' cases showed lower TCR diversity than newly diagnosed cases.

CDR3 regions were amplified by Arm-PCR using iRepertoire HTBI primers to build TCR beta libraries. TCRdb reprocessed the multiplex PCR reads with MiXCR, giving one entry per CDR3 protein. The sample holds about 430,000 distinct CDR3 sequences, roughly a fifth seen once. Germline V lookup: CDR1 DFQATT, CDR2 SNEGSKA (reference sequence). The CDR3 is 15 residues long. The ends lost 3 bases at V and 3 bases at J; junction bases unmatched: 9. This clonotype was obtained from a female donor with Graves disease. This chain connects TRBV20-1 to TRBJ2-7; TRBD2 agrees at 9 bases. The material was peripheral blood mononuclear cells (PBMCs), obtained when the disease was refractory, from a patient treated with antithyroid drugs. As DNA, the CDR3 is TGCAGTGCTAGCGGGGGACTAGCTGACATCTACGAGCAGTACTTC. It is translated as CSASGGLADIYEQYF.